The following is a T cell receptor (beta chain) sequence with its context. The antigen remains undetermined. The source of the sample is a study of vaccination and CD4 T cells after COVID-19. Background on the study: Overlapping spike peptides from SARS-CoV-2, HCoV-NL63, HCoV-OC43 and HCoV-229E served to stimulate the cells. Study-wide results and limits: Counts of SARS-CoV-2-reactive clonotypes had a median that went from around 19 to 38, a nonsignificant change. Researchers report that a median approximately 85% of reactive clones in convalescent patients surfaced only post-vaccination.

Stated treatment: roughly 11-day PBMC culture with coronavirus spike peptide pools or control peptides (ViraFEST assay). The CDR3 runs to 12 residues. Trimming took off 7 bases at V and 12 bases at J, with 18 bases between the two ends. CDR1 SNHLY and CDR2 FYNNEI come from the germline V gene. Scientists ran DNA taken from cultured CD4+ T cells through the Oncomine TCR Beta short-read assay for sequencing. After culture, CD4+ T cells served as the source for genomic DNA extraction. TCRdb independently ran MiXCR on the PCR reads; one entry per CDR3 protein. The table lists 17,000 or so distinct CDR3 sequences, around two fifths of them singletons.

The sequence was collected from a human donor who had recovered from COVID-19. This specimen was CD4+ T cells from blood, cultured in vitro, taken after SARS-CoV-2 vaccination. The V and J genes are TRBV2 and TRBJ2-5; D gene unclear. The CDR3 loop is CASTYVSVPKYF. In DNA, the CDR3 is TGTGCCAGCACCTACGTTTCGGTACCAAAGTACTTC.